This T cell receptor (beta chain) was sequenced in a study of glioma-infiltrating T cells. General study results and limits: Above-expected tissue-blood divergence occurred in all gliomas, most in low-grade ones. Tissue and blood shared very few CDR3 sequences.

Amplification of TCR alpha and beta CDR3 regions from RNA used iRepertoire nested multiplex PCR. Input was roughly 85-400 ng of tissue mRNA or PBMC total RNA. TCRdb itself ran the multiplex PCR reads through MiXCR, one entry per CDR3 protein. Of fewer than 200,000 distinct CDR3 sequences in the sample, 25% to 35% were seen once. The germline V and J ends were trimmed by 4 bases and 4 bases, with 10 bases remaining between them. The CDR3 extends over 12 amino acids. Germline V gene data show CDR1 as GTSNPN and CDR2 as SVGIG (reference sequence). Notes on this clonotype: Its antigen is currently unknown.

The sample consisted of glioma tissue, nonneoplastic brain tissue, or PBMCs (not recorded which). This sequence originates from a human donor with low-grade glioma or glioblastoma, undergoing nonglioma brain surgery, or in good health (not recorded which). The chain links TRBV30 to TRBJ1-1; D is unclear. CDR3 bases: TGTGCCTGGACGGCGGTTCCCACTGAAGCTTTCTTT. It specifies CAWTAVPTEAFF.